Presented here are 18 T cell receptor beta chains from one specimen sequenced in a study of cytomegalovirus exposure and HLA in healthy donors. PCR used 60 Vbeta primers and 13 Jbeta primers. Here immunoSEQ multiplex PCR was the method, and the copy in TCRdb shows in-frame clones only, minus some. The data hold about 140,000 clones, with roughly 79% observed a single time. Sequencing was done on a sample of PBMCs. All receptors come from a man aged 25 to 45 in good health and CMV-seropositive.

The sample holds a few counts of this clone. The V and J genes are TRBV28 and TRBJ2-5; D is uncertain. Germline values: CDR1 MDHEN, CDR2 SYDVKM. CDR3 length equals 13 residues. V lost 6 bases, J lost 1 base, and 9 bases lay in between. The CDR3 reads CASSSSLQETQYF. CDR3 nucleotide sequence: TGTGCCAGCAGCTCTAGTCTCCAAGAGACCCAGTACTTC.

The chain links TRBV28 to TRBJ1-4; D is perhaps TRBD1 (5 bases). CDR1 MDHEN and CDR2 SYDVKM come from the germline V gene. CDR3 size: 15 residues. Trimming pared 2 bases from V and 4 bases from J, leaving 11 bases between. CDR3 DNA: TGTGCCAGCAGTTTAAGTGCCGGGGGTAATGAAAAACTGTTTTTT. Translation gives CASSLSAGGNEKLFF.

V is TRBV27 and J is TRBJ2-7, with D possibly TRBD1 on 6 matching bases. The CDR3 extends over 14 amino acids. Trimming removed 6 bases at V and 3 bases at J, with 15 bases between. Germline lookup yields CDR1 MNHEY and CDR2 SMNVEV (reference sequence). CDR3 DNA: TGTGCCAGCAGGCTCCAGACAGGCAGCTACGAGCAGTACTTC. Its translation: CASRLQTGSYEQYF.

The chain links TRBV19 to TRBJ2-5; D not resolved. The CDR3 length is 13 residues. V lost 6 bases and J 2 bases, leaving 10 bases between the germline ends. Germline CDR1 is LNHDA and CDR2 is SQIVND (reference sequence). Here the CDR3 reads CASSQLAQETQYF. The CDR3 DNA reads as TGTGCCAGTAGCCAACTCGCACAAGAGACCCAGTACTTC.

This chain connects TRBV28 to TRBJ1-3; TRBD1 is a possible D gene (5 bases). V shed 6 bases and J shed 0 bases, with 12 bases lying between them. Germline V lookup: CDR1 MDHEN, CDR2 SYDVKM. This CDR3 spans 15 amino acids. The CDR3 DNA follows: TGTGCCAGCAGGCGGGACTTCGACTCTGGAAACACCATATATTTT. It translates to CASRRDFDSGNTIYF. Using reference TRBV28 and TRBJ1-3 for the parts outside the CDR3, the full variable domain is DVKVTQSSRYLVKRTGEKVFLECVQDMDHENMFWYRQDPGLGLRLIYFSYDVKMKEKGDIPEGYSVSREKKERFSLILESASTNQTSMYLCASRRDFDSGNTIYFGEGSWLTVV.

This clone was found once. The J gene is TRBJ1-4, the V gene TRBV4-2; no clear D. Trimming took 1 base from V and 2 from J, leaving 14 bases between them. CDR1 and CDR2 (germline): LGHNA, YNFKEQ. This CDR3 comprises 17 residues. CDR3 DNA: TGTGCCAGCAGCCAAGGTCGGGGAGAGGGCACTAATGAAAAACTGTTTTTT. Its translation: CASSQGRGEGTNEKLFF.

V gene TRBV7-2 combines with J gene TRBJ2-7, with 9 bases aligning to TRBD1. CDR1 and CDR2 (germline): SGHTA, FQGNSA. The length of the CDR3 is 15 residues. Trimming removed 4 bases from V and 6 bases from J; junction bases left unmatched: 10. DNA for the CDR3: TGTGCCAGCAGCTCATATCGGGACAGGGTCGGCGAGCAGTACTTC. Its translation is CASSSYRDRVGEQYF.

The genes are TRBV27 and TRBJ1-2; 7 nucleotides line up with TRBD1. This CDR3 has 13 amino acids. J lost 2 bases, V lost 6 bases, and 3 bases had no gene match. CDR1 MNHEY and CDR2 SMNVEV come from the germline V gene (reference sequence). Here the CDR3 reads CASRRTGNYGYTF. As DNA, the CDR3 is TGTGCCAGCAGAAGGACAGGCAACTATGGCTACACCTTC.

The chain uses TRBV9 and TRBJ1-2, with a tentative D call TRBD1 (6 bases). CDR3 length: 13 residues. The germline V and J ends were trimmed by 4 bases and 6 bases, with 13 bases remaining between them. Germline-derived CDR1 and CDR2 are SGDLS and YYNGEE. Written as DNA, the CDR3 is TGTGCCAGCAGCCTTGGACAGAAGGATGGCTACACCTTC. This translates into CASSLGQKDGYTF.

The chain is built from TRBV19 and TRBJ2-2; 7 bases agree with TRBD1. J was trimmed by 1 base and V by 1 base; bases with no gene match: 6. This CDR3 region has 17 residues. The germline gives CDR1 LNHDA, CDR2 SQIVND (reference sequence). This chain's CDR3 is CASSIGPAGGNTGELFF. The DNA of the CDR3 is TGTGCCAGTAGTATAGGCCCCGCAGGGGGGAACACCGGGGAGCTGTTTTTT.

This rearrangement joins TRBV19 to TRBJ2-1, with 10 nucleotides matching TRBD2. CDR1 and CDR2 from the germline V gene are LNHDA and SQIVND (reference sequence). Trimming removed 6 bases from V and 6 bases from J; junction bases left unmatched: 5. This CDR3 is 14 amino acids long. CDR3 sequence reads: CASRPSGSPNEQFF. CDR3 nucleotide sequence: TGTGCCAGTAGGCCTAGCGGGAGCCCCAATGAGCAGTTCTTC. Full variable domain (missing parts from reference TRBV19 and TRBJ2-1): DGGITQSPKYLFRKEGQNVTLSCEQNLNHDAMYWYRQDPGQGLRLIYYSQIVNDFQKGDIAEGYSVSREKKESFPLTVTSAQKNPTAFYLCASRPSGSPNEQFFGPGTRLTVL.

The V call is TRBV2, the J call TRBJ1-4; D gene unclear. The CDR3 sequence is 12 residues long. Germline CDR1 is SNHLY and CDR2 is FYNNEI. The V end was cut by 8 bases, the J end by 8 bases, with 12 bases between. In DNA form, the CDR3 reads TGTGCCAGCTCAGAAGTGTCAGAAAAACTGTTTTTT. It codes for CASSEVSEKLFF.

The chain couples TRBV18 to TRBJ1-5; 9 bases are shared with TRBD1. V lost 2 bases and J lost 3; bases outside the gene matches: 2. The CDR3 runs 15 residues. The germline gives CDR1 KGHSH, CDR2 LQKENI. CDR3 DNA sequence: TGTGCCAGCTCACCAGGGACAGGGACCAATCAGCCCCAGCATTTT. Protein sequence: CASSPGTGTNQPQHF.

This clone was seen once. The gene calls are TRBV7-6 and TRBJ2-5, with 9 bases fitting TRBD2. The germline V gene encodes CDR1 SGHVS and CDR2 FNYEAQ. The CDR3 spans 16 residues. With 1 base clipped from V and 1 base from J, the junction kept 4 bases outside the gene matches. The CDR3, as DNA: TGTGCCAGCAGCTTAGGGGGTAGCGGGAGCCAAGAGACCCAGTACTTC. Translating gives CASSLGGSGSQETQYF.

The CDR3 nucleotides are TGTGCCAGCAGCGTAGCCGGCGGGGAGCTGTTTTTT. Its translation: CASSVAGGELFF. This chain joins TRBV9 and TRBJ2-2; D not certain. Deletions cut 0 bases from V and 7 bases from J, with 4 bases between. This CDR3 region has 12 residues. In germline, CDR1 is SGDLS, CDR2 YYNGEE.

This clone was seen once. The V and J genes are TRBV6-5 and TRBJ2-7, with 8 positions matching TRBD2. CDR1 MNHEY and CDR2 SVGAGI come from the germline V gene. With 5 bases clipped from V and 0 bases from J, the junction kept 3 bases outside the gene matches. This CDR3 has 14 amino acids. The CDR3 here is CASSREGSSYEQYF. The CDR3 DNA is TGTGCCAGCAGTCGGGAGGGAAGCTCCTACGAGCAGTACTTC.

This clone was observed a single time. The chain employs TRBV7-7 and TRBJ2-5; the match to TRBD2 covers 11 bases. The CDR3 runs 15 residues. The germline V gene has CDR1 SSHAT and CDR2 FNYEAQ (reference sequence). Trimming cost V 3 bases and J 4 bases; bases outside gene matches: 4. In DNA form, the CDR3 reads TGTGCCAGCAGCTTCCTAGCGGGAGGTGGAGAGACCCAGTACTTC. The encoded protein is CASSFLAGGGETQYF.

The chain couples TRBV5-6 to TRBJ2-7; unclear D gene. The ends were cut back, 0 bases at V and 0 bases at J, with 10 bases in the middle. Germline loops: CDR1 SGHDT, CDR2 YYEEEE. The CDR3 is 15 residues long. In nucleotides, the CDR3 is TGTGCCAGCAGCTTGGGTCCCAGGTTCTCCTACGAGCAGTACTTC. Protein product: CASSLGPRFSYEQYF. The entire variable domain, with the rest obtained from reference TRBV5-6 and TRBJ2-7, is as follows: DAGVTQSPTHLIKTRGQQVTLRCSPKSGHDTVSWYQQALGQGPQFIFQYYEEEERQRGNFPDRFSGHQFPNYSSELNVNALLLGDSALYLCASSLGPRFSYEQYFGPGTRLTVT.